This T cell receptor beta chain was identified in a study of T cells in localized non-small cell lung cancer. The CDR3 covers 15 residues. Trimming cost V 4 bases and J 5 bases, with 17 bases left between them. CDR1 and CDR2 (germline): LNHNV, YYDKDF (reference sequence). Using immunoSEQ multiplex PCR, the repertoire was profiled, and TCRdb retains in-frame clones only, with some absent. The data contain thousands of clones, 20% to 25% of them singletons. This clone is medium-sized within its sample. The sequence came from a male donor at least 60 years old with stage I lung adenocarcinoma. The specimen comprised lung tumor tissue, sampled before any cancer treatment. The chain links TRBV15 to TRBJ1-2, with D unclear. The DNA for the CDR3 is TGTGCCACCAGCACCGCCTCCCGTCCCCCATATGGCTACACCTTC. Its protein is CATSTASRPPYGYTF.